This is a list of T cell receptor beta chains from one sample in a study of shared clonotypes between healthy human individuals. The protocol was immunoSEQ multiplex PCR, while the TCRdb copy is restricted to in-frame clones and leaves out a portion. The sample has about 1,500,000 clones, more than 95% seen once. Sequenced material: naive CD4+ T cells sorted from blood. Every receptor here comes from a young man in good health. Both conserved end residues are part of each CDR3. The order of the fields is J gene, V gene, clone size, D gene, CDR3 protein, CDR3 DNA. D genes are given only for firm matches. Rows may omit the clone size; those that give it use once, few, many or a size class.

>TRBJ2-7|TRBV27|NA|NA
CASGSTKDGYEQYF
TGTGCCAGCGGCTCAACCAAGGACGGCTACGAGCAGTACTTC
>TRBJ2-7|TRBV2|NA|TRBD2
CASSLGLAAYEQYF
TGTGCCAGCAGCCTGGGACTAGCTGCCTACGAGCAGTACTTC
>TRBJ2-7|TRBV18|NA|TRBD2
CASSPSTSGIGAFTYEQYF
TGTGCCAGCTCACCATCGACTAGCGGGATTGGTGCGTTTACCTACGAGCAGTACTTC
>TRBJ1-3|TRBV5-1|NA|NA
CASSLSRATGNTIYF
TGCGCCAGCAGCTTAAGTAGGGCTACGGGAAACACCATATATTTT
>TRBJ2-7|TRBV5-4|NA|TRBD2
CASSGGLAGSYEQYF
TGTGCCAGCAGCGGAGGACTAGCGGGATCCTACGAGCAGTACTTC
>TRBJ1-1|TRBV18|NA|NA
CASSRDSMNTEAFF
TGTGCCAGCTCCCGCGACAGCATGAACACTGAAGCTTTCTTT
>TRBJ1-5|TRBV5-6|NA|NA
CASSSWDGPHQPQHF
TGTGCCAGCAGCTCCTGGGACGGCCCTCATCAGCCCCAGCATTTT
>TRBJ2-1|TRBV20-1|NA|NA
CSAKGRNEQFF
TGCAGTGCTAAGGGGCGGAATGAGCAGTTCTTC
>TRBJ2-5|TRBV5-1|once|TRBD2
CASSLYGTSGQETQYF
TGCGCCAGCAGCTTGTACGGGACTAGCGGCCAAGAGACCCAGTACTTC
>TRBJ2-1|TRBV7-3|NA|TRBD2
CASSLLGTSGSRHNEQFF
TGTGCCAGCAGCTTACTGGGGACTAGCGGGAGTAGACACAATGAGCAGTTCTTC
>TRBJ2-5|TRBV5-4|NA|NA
CASSLVGQTQETQYF
TGTGCCAGCAGCTTGGTAGGGCAGACTCAAGAGACCCAGTACTTC
>TRBJ2-3|TRBV5-1|NA|NA
CASSLGDTDTQYF
TGCGCCAGCAGCTTGGGGGACACAGATACGCAGTATTTT
>TRBJ2-7|TRBV5-1|NA|TRBD2
CASSPGTSNAYSSYEQYF
TGCGCCAGCAGTCCTGGGACTAGCAATGCTTATTCGTCCTACGAGCAGTACTTC
>TRBJ2-6|TRBV6-1|NA|NA
CASSERGTGANVLTF
TGTGCCAGCAGTGAACGAGGGACTGGGGCCAACGTCCTGACTTTC
>TRBJ2-7|TRBV19|NA|TRBD1
CASSPGQGFEQYF
TGTGCCAGTAGTCCCGGACAGGGCTTCGAGCAGTACTTC
>TRBJ1-1|TRBV5-1|NA|TRBD1
CASSLSPPGQMNTEAFF
TGCGCCAGCAGCTTGTCCCCACCGGGACAGATGAACACTGAAGCTTTCTTT
>TRBJ1-2|TRBV18|NA|TRBD1
CASSPRDRGNGYTF
TGTGCCAGCTCACCAAGGGACAGGGGGAATGGCTACACCTTC
>TRBJ1-1|TRBV10-2|NA|NA
CASSESRVEAFF
TGCGCCAGCAGTGAGTCCAGAGTTGAAGCTTTCTTT
>TRBJ2-5|TRBV2|NA|NA
CASIGLQETQYF
TGTGCCAGCATTGGCCTCCAAGAGACCCAGTACTTC
>TRBJ2-1|TRBV5-4|once|TRBD1
CASSATGTGGKDEQFF
TGTGCCAGCAGCGCCACCGGGACAGGGGGTAAGGATGAGCAGTTCTTC
>TRBJ1-5|TRBV28|NA|NA
CASRSDRTNQPQHF
TGTGCCAGCAGGTCCGACAGAACTAATCAGCCCCAGCATTTT
>TRBJ1-1|TRBV7-2|NA|NA
CASSLESATEAFF
TGTGCCAGCAGCTTAGAGTCAGCCACTGAAGCTTTCTTT
>TRBJ2-7|TRBV2|NA|TRBD1
CASSAFTRDRAEQYF
TGTGCCAGCAGTGCCTTTACCCGGGACAGGGCCGAGCAGTACTTC
>TRBJ1-3|TRBV2|NA|NA
CASRSQAGNTIYF
TGTGCCAGCAGGTCACAGGCTGGAAACACCATATATTTT
>TRBJ2-7|TRBV18|NA|NA
CASSPKQESYEQYF
TGTGCCAGCTCACCTAAACAGGAGTCCTACGAGCAGTACTTC
>TRBJ2-7|TRBV27|NA|TRBD2
CASRLSGRDSYEQYF
TGTGCCAGCAGACTTAGCGGGAGGGACTCCTACGAGCAGTACTTC
>TRBJ2-3|TRBV20-1|NA|NA
CSASRADTQYF
TGCAGTGCTAGTCGAGCAGATACGCAGTATTTT
>TRBJ1-2|TRBV18|once|TRBD1
CASSQQPGQNYGYTF
TGTGCCAGCTCGCAACAACCGGGACAGAACTATGGCTACACCTTC